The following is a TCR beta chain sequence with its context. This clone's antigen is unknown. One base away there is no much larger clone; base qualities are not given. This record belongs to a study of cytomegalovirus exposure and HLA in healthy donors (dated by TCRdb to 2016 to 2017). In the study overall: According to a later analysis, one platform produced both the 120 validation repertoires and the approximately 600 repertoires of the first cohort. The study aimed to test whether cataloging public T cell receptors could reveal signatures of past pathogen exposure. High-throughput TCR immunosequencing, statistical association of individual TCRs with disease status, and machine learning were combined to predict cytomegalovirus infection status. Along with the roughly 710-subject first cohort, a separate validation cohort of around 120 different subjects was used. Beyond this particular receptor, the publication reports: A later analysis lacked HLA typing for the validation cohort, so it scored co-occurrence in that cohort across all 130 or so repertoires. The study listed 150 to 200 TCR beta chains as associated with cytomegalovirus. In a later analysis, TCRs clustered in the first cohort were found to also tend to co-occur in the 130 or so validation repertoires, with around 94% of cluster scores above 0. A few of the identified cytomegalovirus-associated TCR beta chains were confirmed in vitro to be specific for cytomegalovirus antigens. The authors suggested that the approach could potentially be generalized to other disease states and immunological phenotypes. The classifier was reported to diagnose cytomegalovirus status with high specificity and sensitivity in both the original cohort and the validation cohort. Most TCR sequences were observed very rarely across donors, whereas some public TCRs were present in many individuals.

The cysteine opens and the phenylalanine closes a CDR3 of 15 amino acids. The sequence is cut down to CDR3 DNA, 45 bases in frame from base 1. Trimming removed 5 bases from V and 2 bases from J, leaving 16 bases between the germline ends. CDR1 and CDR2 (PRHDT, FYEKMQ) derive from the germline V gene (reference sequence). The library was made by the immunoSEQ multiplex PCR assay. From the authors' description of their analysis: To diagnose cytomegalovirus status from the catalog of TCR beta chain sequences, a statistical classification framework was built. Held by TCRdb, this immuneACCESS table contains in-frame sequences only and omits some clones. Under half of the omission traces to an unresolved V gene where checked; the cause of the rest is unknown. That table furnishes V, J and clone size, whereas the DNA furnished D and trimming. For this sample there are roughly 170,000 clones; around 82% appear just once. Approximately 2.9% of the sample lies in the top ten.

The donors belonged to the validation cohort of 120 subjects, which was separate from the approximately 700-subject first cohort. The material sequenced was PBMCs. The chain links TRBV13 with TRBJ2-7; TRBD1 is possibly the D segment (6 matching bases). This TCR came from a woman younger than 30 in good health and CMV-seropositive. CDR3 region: CASSAYRATPYEQYF. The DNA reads TGTGCCAGCAGCGCCTACAGGGCCACACCCTACGAGCAGTACTTC.